This is a list of T cell receptor beta chains from one sample in a study of T cells expressing NK-cell markers. TCRdb reprocessed the 5' RACE reads, with one entry per CDR3 protein and no DNA. The sample includes 150,000 to 160,000 distinct CDR3 sequences. What was sequenced was blood T cells: a sorted CD56 or NKG2C T cell subset, CD4+ or CD8+ T cells, or bulk PBMC T cells (not recorded which). These receptors all come from a woman aged 45-60 years in good health. Both conserved end residues are part of each CDR3.

v_call,j_call,cdr3_aa
TRBV6-5,TRBJ2-3,CASSAGELTDTQYF
TRBV29-1,TRBJ2-2,CSVVDLTTGELFF
TRBV19,TRBJ1-5,CASSREQYSNQPQHF
TRBV7-6,TRBJ2-7,CASSLAEYSGLAENSYEQYF
TRBV5-4,TRBJ2-5,CASSWGDVETQYF
TRBV29-1,TRBJ2-1,CSVEDRADSDNEQFF
TRBV29-1,TRBJ1-2,CSVDSGQGGYGYTF
TRBV7-8,TRBJ2-1,CASSSAQGLAAYNEQFF
TRBV19,TRBJ1-1,CASSGGRTEAFF
TRBV11-3,TRBJ2-3,CASSLDPTGVDTQYF
TRBV7-9,TRBJ2-2,CASSPRLAENTGELFF
TRBV6-6,TRBJ2-2,CASTLGSPGELFF
TRBV6-2/TRBV6-3,TRBJ2-4,CASSYLRSGRIQYF
TRBV7-9,TRBJ2-7,CASSLSQDSDEQYF
TRBV12-3/TRBV12-4,TRBJ2-1,CASGFSTGVSSYNEQFF
TRBV27,TRBJ2-7,CASKTGPMGEQYF
TRBV29-1,TRBJ1-2,CSVEDYARRLGGYTF
TRBV10-3,TRBJ2-1,CAISGVGLASSINEQFF
TRBV18,TRBJ2-1,CASSPPAQAYEQFF
TRBV20-1,TRBJ2-7,CSARDRNRLSAYEQYF
TRBV5-1,TRBJ2-1,CASSLVPSGSSYNEQFF
TRBV9,TRBJ2-6,CASKEDSSGANVLTF
TRBV12-3/TRBV12-4,TRBJ1-2,CASTPTGSEGYTF
TRBV6-1,TRBJ1-1,CASSAHEATEAFF
TRBV7-2,TRBJ1-5,CASSEHLMRTQPQHF
TRBV5-5,TRBJ2-1,CASSLYGREADEQFF
TRBV14,TRBJ2-1,CASSQVGLAGRRNEQFF
TRBV30,TRBJ2-5,CAWTGPTSILETQYF
TRBV27,TRBJ2-7,CASSFSSGQGLYEQYF
TRBV12-5,TRBJ2-5,CASGREGRTQYF
TRBV20-1,TRBJ2-7,CSARDRSLAGDYYEQYF
TRBV11-2,TRBJ2-3,CASSPRGQFTDTQYF
TRBV6-6,TRBJ2-3,CASSYPLAGAVDTQYF
TRBV23-1,TRBJ2-3,CASRPRTSGRDTQYF
TRBV5-1,TRBJ2-6,CASSLAWSVISGANVLTF
TRBV5-6,TRBJ2-1,CASSLGAGRPDEQFF
TRBV7-6,TRBJ2-1,CASSPASGIYNEQFF
TRBV18,TRBJ2-3,CASSPTRGLAGDTQYF
TRBV3-1,TRBJ2-5,CASSQARGHGSGTQYF
TRBV19,TRBJ1-2,CASSPGYYDSYGYTF
TRBV12-3/TRBV12-4,TRBJ2-3,CASSFSGSTDTQYF
TRBV7-9,TRBJ2-5,CASSPWDQQETQYF
TRBV12-3/TRBV12-4,TRBJ2-1,CASSWSGRVNEQFF
TRBV6-5,TRBJ2-1,CASGGKSYNEQFF
TRBV27,TRBJ2-1,CASRLTGLGEQFF
TRBV12-3/TRBV12-4,TRBJ2-1,CASNQKGTYNEQFF
TRBV5-5,TRBJ2-7,CASSAFTGGYEQYF
TRBV15,TRBJ1-6,CATSRDPGVNSPLHF
TRBV12-3/TRBV12-4,TRBJ2-3,CASSQGLGTDTQYF
TRBV7-9,TRBJ2-1,CASSSTPGSYNEQFF